The 5 T cell receptor beta chains listed next were all sequenced from one sample in a study of shared clonotypes between healthy human individuals. Profiled with immunoSEQ multiplex PCR; TCRdb holds only in-frame clones, not every one. This sample carries under 600,000 clones, around three quarters of them seen once, and the ten largest clones take more than 10%. The sequenced sample consisted of PBMCs. These receptors all stem from a woman in her thirties or forties in good health. Some clones in this sample may be carry-over from other donors' samples.

The V gene is TRBV7-2, the J gene TRBJ2-3; D perhaps matches TRBD2 (5 bases). CDR1 and CDR2 (germline): SGHTA, FQGNSA. The CDR3 spans 14 residues. V lost 5 bases to trimming and J lost 8 bases, with 17 bases between them. The CDR3 DNA reads TGTGCCAGCAGCCGCGGACTTCAACGGGCTACGCAGTATTTT. This gives the protein CASSRGLQRATQYF.

In nucleotides, the CDR3 is TGTGCCAGCAGCGTAGCGGGGACAGGGTGGGATGAGCAGTTCTTC. Its protein is CASSVAGTGWDEQFF. The chain uses TRBV9 and TRBJ2-1; 9 nucleotides line up with TRBD1. The CDR3 is 15 amino acids. The germline V gene encodes CDR1 SGDLS and CDR2 YYNGEE. V gave up 0 bases and J gave up 8 bases; unmatched junction bases: 6.

The gene calls are TRBV18 and TRBJ1-2; tentatively, D is TRBD1 (5 bases). Per the germline V gene, CDR1 is KGHSH and CDR2 is LQKENI. This CDR3 is 14 amino acids long. The ends were cut back, 6 bases at V and 2 bases at J, with 13 bases in the middle. This chain's CDR3 is CASSPSRDNYGYTF. The CDR3 DNA sequence: TGTGCCAGCTCGCCCTCCCGGGACAACTATGGCTACACCTTC.

The chain uses TRBV2 and TRBJ1-2; no clear D gene. CDR3 length: 13 residues. Germline-derived CDR1 and CDR2 are SNHLY and FYNNEI. Trimming stripped 5 bases from V and 4 bases from J, with 11 bases between. In DNA, the CDR3 is TGTGCCAGCAGTAAGGACGGAAGCTATGGCTACACCTTC. This codes for CASSKDGSYGYTF.

This sequence joins TRBV28 and TRBJ2-7, with TRBD2 matching over 9 bases. The CDR3 runs to 14 residues. V trimming: 3 bases; J trimming: 4 bases; junction bases outside the gene matches: 4. The germline V gene has CDR1 MDHEN and CDR2 SYDVKM. CDR3 region: CASSFASGIYEQYF. The CDR3 DNA reads TGTGCCAGCAGTTTCGCTAGCGGGATATACGAGCAGTACTTC.